The rows below give T cell receptor beta chains drawn from one sample of a study of T cell clones after liver transplantation. The method was immunoSEQ multiplex PCR; TCRdb's version includes in-frame clones alone and lacks a portion of them. The sample shows over 50,000 clones, approximately 84% of them seen only once. The sample in question was CD4+ T cells from blood, obtained before liver transplant. These receptors originate from a human donor who received a liver transplant. Each CDR3 is given with its conserved first and last residue. D genes are given only for firm matches. Only part of the rows carry a size: once, few, many, or a class if the clone is expanded.

j_call v_call clone_size d_call cdr3_nt cdr3_aa
TRBJ2-7 TRBV27 once . TGTGCCAGCAGTTTAGGTTTGGCGGCAGGAGAAAACTACGAGCAGTACTTC CASSLGLAAGENYEQYF
TRBJ2-3 TRBV5-1 . . TGCGCCAGCAGCTTGAGTCGGAGAGAGGGAAATACGCAGTATTTT CASSLSRREGNTQYF
TRBJ1-6 TRBV4-1 few . TGCGCCAGCAGCCAAGGTGGACAGTTCTATAATTCACCCCTCCACTTT CASSQGGQFYNSPLHF
TRBJ2-5 TRBV7-2 . TRBD2 TGTGCCAGCAGCTTAGGTTCAGCGGGGGAGACCCAGTACTTC CASSLGSAGETQYF
TRBJ2-3 TRBV4-3 . . TGCGCCAGCAGCCAAGATCTGAGGAGCGGGAGCACAGATACGCAGTATTTT CASSQDLRSGSTDTQYF
TRBJ2-1 TRBV10-2 few . TGCGCCAGCATGGTGTGGGGCTCCTACAATGAGCAGTTCTTC CASMVWGSYNEQFF
TRBJ1-2 TRBV2 . . TGTGCCAGCAGTGAATCTGGGGCAACCGTCTATGGCTACACCTTC CASSESGATVYGYTF
TRBJ1-6 TRBV9 . . TGTGCCAGCAGCACAGTAGGGCAGGGTAATTCACCCCTCCACTTT CASSTVGQGNSPLHF
TRBJ2-5 TRBV4-3 few . TGCGCCAGCAGCCAAGAACCGGGAAACCCCCAAGAGACCCAGTACTTC CASSQEPGNPQETQYF
TRBJ2-7 TRBV5-1 . TRBD1 TGCGCCAGCAGCTTCGAAACGGGACAGGGAAACGAGCAGTACTTC CASSFETGQGNEQYF
TRBJ2-5 TRBV6-5 . . TGTGCCAGCTCGGACGGGGGGCTGGAGGGGGAGACCCAGTACTTC CASSDGGLEGETQYF
TRBJ2-7 TRBV6-1 . TRBD1 TGTGCCAGCAGTGAAGATAGGACAGGGGCAAAGCAGTACTTC CASSEDRTGAKQYF
TRBJ1-2 TRBV4-1 once . TGCGCCAGCAGCCTTACGACGGTAGCAGGAGGGCATGGCTACACCTTC CASSLTTVAGGHGYTF
TRBJ2-2 TRBV7-7 . . TGTGCTAGCAGCTTACTCTACACCGGGGAGCTGTTTTTT CASSLLYTGELFF
TRBJ2-5 TRBV5-1 . TRBD2 TGCGCCAGCAGCTTTAGCGGGGAAGAGACCCAGTACTTC CASSFSGEETQYF
TRBJ2-7 TRBV7-9 few . TGTGCCAGCAGCTCTGGACGGATCTACGAGCAGTACTTC CASSSGRIYEQYF
TRBJ2-3 TRBV7-9 once . TGTGCCAGCAGCTTAGAAGGGACAGATACGCAGTATTTT CASSLEGTDTQYF
TRBJ2-3 TRBV4-3 . . TGCGCCAGCAGCCAAGGTACTACAGATACGCAGTATTTT CASSQGTTDTQYF